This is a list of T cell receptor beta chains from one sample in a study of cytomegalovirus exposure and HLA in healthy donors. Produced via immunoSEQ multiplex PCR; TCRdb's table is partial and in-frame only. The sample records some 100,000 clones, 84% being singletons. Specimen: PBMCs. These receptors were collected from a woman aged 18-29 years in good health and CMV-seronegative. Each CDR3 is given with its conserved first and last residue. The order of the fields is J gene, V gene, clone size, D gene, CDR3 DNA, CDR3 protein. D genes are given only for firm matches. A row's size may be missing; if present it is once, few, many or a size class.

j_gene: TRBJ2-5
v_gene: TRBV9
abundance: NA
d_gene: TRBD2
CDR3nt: TGTGCCAGCAGCGCGACTAGCGGGAGTTGGGAGACCCAGTACTTC
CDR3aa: CASSATSGSWETQYF

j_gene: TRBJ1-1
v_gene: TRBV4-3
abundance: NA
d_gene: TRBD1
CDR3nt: TGCGCCAGCAGCCAGAATACCGGGACAGGGATCATGAACACTGAAGCTTTCTTT
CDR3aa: CASSQNTGTGIMNTEAFF

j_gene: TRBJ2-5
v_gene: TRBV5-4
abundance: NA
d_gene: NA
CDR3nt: TGTGCCAGCAGCTTGGGGACAGCGCAAGAGACCCAGTACTTC
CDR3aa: CASSLGTAQETQYF

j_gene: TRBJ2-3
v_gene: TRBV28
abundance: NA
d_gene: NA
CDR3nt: TGTGCCAGCAGTTCCCACCCCGGGGGATCTAGCACAGATACGCAGTATTTT
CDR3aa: CASSSHPGGSSTDTQYF

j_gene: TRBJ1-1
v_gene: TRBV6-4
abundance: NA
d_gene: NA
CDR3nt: TGTGCCAGCTCGAGGGAGGGGGACACTGAAGCTTTCTTT
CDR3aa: CASSREGDTEAFF

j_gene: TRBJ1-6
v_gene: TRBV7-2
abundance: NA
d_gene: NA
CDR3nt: TGTGCCAGCAGCTTAGACAGTAGCTCCTATAATTCACCCCTCCACTTT
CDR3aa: CASSLDSSSYNSPLHF

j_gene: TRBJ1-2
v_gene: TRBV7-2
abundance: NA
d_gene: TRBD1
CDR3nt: TGTGCCAGCAGCTCTACAGGGGGCTCAGGCTACACCTTC
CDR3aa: CASSSTGGSGYTF

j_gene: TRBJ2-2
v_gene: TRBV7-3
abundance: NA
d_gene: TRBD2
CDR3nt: TGTGCCAGCAGCGCCCGGCTAGCGGGAGGGCCAATGGGCACCGGGGAGCTGTTTTTT
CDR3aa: CASSARLAGGPMGTGELFF

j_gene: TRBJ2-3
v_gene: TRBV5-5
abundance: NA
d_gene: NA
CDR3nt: TGTGCCAGCAGCCAAGAGGGCGGTAACACGGGCCCGGATACGCAGTATTTT
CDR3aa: CASSQEGGNTGPDTQYF

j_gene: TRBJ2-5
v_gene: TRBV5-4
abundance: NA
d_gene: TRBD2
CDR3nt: TGTGCCAGCAGCTTGGGGTTGGGGGGGCAAGAGACCCAGTACTTC
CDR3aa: CASSLGLGGQETQYF

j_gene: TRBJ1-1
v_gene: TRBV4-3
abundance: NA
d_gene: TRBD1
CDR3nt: TGCGCCAGCAGCCAAGGTCACAGGGGCAAGATGAACACTGAAGCTTTCTTT
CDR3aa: CASSQGHRGKMNTEAFF

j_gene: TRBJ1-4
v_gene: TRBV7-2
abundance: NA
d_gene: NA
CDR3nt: TGTGCCAGCAGCCCTATTTCAACTAATGAAAAACTGTTTTTT
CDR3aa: CASSPISTNEKLFF

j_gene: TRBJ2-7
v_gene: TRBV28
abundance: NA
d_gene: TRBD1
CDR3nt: TGTGCCAGCAGCGATGGGACAGCGAGCCACTCCTACGAGCAGTACTTC
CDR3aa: CASSDGTASHSYEQYF

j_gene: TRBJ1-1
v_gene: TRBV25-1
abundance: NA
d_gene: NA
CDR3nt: TGTGCCAGCAGTGAATATCGGGGGACTGAAGCTTTCTTT
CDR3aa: CASSEYRGTEAFF

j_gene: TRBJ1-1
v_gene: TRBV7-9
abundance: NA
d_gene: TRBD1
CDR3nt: TGTGCCAGCAGCCCGGACAGGGCCTACGTCACTGAAGCTTTCTTT
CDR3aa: CASSPDRAYVTEAFF

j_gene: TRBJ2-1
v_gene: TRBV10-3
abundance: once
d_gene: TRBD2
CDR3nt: TGTGCCACGAATCCCGGGGGGGCCTACAATGAGCAGTTCTTC
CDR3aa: CATNPGGAYNEQFF

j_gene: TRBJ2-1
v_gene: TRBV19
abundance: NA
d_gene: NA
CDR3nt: TGTGCCAGTAGTTCCCGGGGGATCGATTTAAATGAGCAGTTCTTC
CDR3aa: CASSSRGIDLNEQFF

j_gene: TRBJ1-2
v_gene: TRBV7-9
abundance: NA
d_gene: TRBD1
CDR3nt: TGTGCCAGCAGCTTAACAGGGGTTAACTATGGCTACACCTTC
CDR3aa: CASSLTGVNYGYTF

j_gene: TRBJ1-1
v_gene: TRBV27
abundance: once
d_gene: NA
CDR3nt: TGTGCCAGCAGTTTATCGGGTGACAGGCGGGCTTTCTTT
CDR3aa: CASSLSGDRRAFF

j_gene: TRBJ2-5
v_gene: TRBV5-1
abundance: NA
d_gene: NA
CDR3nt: TGCGCCAGCAGCTTGGCCGTATTGGGCAGGGAAGTGACCCAGTACTTC
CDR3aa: CASSLAVLGREVTQYF

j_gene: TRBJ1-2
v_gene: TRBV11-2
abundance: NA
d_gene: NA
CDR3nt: TGTGCCAGCAGCTTAGCCGCCTATTGGGAGGGCGTGGATGGCTACACCTTC
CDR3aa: CASSLAAYWEGVDGYTF

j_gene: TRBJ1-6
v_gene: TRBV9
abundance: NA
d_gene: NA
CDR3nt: TGTGCCAGCAGCGTAGAAGGCAGACTCAATTCACCCCTCCACTTT
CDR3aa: CASSVEGRLNSPLHF

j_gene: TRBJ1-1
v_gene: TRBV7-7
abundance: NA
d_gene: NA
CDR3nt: TGTGCTAGCAGCTCTCCTTCCTATCTAGCTTTCTTT
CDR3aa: CASSSPSYLAFF

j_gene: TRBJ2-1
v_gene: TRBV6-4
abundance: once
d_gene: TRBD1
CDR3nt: TGTGCCAGCTCCCATGGACAGGGTAACGATGAGCAGTTCTTC
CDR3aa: CASSHGQGNDEQFF

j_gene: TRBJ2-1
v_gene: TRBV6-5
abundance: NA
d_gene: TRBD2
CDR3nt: TGTGCCAGCAGTTACGCGGGAGAAGGGAGCAATGAGCAGTTCTTC
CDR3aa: CASSYAGEGSNEQFF

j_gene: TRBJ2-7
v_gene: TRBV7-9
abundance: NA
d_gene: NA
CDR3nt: TGTTCCAGCAGCTTAGGGACCCCCCACAGGGAGAAGTACTTC
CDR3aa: CSSSLGTPHREKYF

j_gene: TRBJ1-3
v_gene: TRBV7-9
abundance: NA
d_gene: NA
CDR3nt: TGTGCCAGCAGCCCTGAGGAGGGAAACACCATATATTTT
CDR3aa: CASSPEEGNTIYF

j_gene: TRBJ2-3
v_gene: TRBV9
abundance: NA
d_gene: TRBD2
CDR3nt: TGTGCCAGCAGCGTATCACTGGCGGGGGGCGAGGGTACGCAGTATTTT
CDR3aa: CASSVSLAGGEGTQYF

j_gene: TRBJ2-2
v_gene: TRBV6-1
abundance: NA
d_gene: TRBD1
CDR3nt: TGTGCCAGCAATCTCCAGGGGGCAAGCACCGGGGAGCTGTTTTTT
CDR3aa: CASNLQGASTGELFF

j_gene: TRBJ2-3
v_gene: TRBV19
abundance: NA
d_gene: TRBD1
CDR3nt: TGTGCCAGCAAAAGCTCGGGGACAGGGGGCGATACGCAGTATTTT
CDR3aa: CASKSSGTGGDTQYF

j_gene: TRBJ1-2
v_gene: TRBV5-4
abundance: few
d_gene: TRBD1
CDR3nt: TGTGCCAGCAGCAGAGGTATTCCGGGACAGGGTAACTATGGCTACACCTTC
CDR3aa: CASSRGIPGQGNYGYTF

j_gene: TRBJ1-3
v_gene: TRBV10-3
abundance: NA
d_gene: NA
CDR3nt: TGTGCCATCAGTGACCAGAATTCGAACACCATATATTTT
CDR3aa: CAISDQNSNTIYF

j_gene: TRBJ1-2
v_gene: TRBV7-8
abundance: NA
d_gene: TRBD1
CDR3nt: TGTGCCAGCAGCTTAGGCAAATCCGGGACAGCCCATGGCTACACCTTC
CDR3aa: CASSLGKSGTAHGYTF

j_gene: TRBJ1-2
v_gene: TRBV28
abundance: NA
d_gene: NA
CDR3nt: TGTGCCAGCAGTCTCTACTTAACCCATCACTTCCATGGCTACACCTTC
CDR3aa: CASSLYLTHHFHGYTF

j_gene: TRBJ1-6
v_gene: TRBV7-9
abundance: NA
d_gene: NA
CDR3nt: TGTGCCAGCAGCTTAGAGATCGGGGGAAACTCACCCCTCCACTTT
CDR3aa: CASSLEIGGNSPLHF

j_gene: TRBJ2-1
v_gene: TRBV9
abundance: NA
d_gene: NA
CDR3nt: TGTGCCAGTGGATCGGGAGTAGGCCCCAATGAGCAGTTCTTC
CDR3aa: CASGSGVGPNEQFF

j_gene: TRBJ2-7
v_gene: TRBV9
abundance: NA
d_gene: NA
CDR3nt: TGTGCCAGCAGCGTAGGTCGAGGGATCCTCTACGAGCAGTACTTC
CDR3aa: CASSVGRGILYEQYF

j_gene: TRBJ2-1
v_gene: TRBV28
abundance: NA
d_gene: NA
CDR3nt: TGTGCCAGCAGTTCTCCCAGGGGCAGGAATGAGCAGTTCTTC
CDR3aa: CASSSPRGRNEQFF

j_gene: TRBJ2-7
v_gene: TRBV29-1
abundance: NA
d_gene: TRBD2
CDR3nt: TGCAGCGTTGAAGACCCCCCGGGGCTAGCGGGAGGGAAAACCTACGAGCAGTACTTC
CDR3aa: CSVEDPPGLAGGKTYEQYF

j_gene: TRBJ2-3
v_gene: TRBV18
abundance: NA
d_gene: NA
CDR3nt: TGTGCCAGCTCACCCATTTACGGGAGAAGCACAGATACGCAGTATTTT
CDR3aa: CASSPIYGRSTDTQYF

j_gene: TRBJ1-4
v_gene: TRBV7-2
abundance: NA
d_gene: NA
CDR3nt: TGTGCCAGCAGCTTAGGGGGGCAGGATGAAAAACTGTTTTTT
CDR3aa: CASSLGGQDEKLFF

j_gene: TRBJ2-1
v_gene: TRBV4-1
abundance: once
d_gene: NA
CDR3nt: TGCGCCAGCAGCCGCCCTGTAGTGTTTTCCTACAATGAGCAGTTCTTC
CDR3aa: CASSRPVVFSYNEQFF

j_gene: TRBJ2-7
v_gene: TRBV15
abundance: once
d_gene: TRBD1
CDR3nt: TGTGCCACCAGCAGAGTGCCGGGACAGCCGCCATACGAGCAGTACTTC
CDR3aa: CATSRVPGQPPYEQYF

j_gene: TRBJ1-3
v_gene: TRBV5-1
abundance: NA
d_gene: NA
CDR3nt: TGCGCCAGCAGCTTGGCCGGGGTCTCTGGAAACACCATATATTTT
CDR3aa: CASSLAGVSGNTIYF

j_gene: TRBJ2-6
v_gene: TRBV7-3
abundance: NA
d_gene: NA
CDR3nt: TGTGCCAGCAGCCCCCGACTTAACTCTGGGGCCAACGTCCTGACTTTC
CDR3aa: CASSPRLNSGANVLTF

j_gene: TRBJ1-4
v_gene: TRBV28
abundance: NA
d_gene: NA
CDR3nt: TGTGCCAGCAGGTCCGATGAAAAACTGTTTTTT
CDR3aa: CASRSDEKLFF

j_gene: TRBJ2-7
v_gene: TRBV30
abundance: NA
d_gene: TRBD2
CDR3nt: TGTGCCTGGAGTTGGACTAGCGGGGGTTACGAGCAGTACTTC
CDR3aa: CAWSWTSGGYEQYF

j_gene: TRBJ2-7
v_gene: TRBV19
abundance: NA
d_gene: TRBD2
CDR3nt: TGTGCCAGTAGTAAGGCTACTAGCGACGAGCAGTACTTC
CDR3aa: CASSKATSDEQYF

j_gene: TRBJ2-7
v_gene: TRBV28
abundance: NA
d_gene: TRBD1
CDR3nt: TGTGCCAGCAGTTTATGGACAGGGGGCAGGTACGAGCAGTACTTC
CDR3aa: CASSLWTGGRYEQYF

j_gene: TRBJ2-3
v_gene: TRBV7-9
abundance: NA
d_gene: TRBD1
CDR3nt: TGTGCCAGCAGCTTAGCAGGGGGCCGCACAGATACGCAGTATTTT
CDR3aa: CASSLAGGRTDTQYF

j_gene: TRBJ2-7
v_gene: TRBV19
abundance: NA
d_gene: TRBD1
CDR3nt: TGTGCCAGTAGTACCGGGACAGGGGAGGAGCAGTACTTC
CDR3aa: CASSTGTGEEQYF

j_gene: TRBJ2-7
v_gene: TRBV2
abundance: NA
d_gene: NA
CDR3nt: TGTGCCAGCAATAGCCAATCACCTGGCTACGAGCAGTACTTC
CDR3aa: CASNSQSPGYEQYF

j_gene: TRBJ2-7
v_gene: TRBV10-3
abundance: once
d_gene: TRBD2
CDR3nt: TGTGCCATCAGAACTAGCGGACTGATGTACGAGCAGTACTTC
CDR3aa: CAIRTSGLMYEQYF

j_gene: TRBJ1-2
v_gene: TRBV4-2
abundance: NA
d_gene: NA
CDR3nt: TGTGCCAGCAGCCCGGCAGGGGAGTATGGCTACACCTTC
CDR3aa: CASSPAGEYGYTF

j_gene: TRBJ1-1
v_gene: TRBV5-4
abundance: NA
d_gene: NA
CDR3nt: TGTGCCAGCAGCCCCGGTCGGGGGGACACTGAAGCTTTCTTT
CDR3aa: CASSPGRGDTEAFF